This T cell receptor beta chain was captured in a study of long-term antiretroviral therapy in people with HIV. Findings and limits, study-wide: When set beside controls, HIV repertoires had CDR3 length ranges that were narrower. Every time point showed a repertoire led by clones expanded before ART.

Clinicians in the United States treated all participants with HIV. About 1-10 million cryopreserved PBMC were held in samples before DNA extraction. The CDR3 contains 15 residues. Germline V gene lookup returns CDR1 LNHNV and CDR2 YYDKDF (reference sequence). Version v3.0 of the immunoSEQ assay ran at survey level. Clones were read by immunoSEQ multiplex PCR, and TCRdb kept only the in-frame ones, dropping some. The sample includes fewer than 30,000 clones, about four fifths of them seen just once. Concerning this clone: The antigen is not known. The germline gene is not matched at one end of the junction; a read error may be the cause.

The sequence came from a woman aged 18-29 years with HIV. This chain links TRBV15 with TRBJ2-1; the D gene is possibly TRBD2 (5 bases). The sequenced sample was unsorted PBMCs, obtained at the start of antiretroviral therapy, before treatment. The CDR3 region is CATSGGGKGAIRPIF. The CDR3 DNA follows: TGTGCCACCAGCGGAGGAGGTAAGGGTGCTATTCGACCGATCTTC.